The present T cell receptor (beta chain) was sequenced within a study of post-analysis software for immune sequencing data. About the study: The courses of disease that were included comprised relapsing-remitting, secondary progressive and progressive-relapsing multiple sclerosis. Points from the study as a whole: There were five or six TRBV segments more frequent in patients than controls, and TRBV5-6, TRBV5-1 and TRBV20-1 were among them. Under the F measure, samples that were prepared in one batch clustered strongly together.

Every TCR beta cDNA library bore unique molecular identifiers. In TCRdb, the PCR reads were re-called with MiXCR into one record per CDR3 protein. The sample holds over 250,000 distinct CDR3 sequences, about 40% seen once. Germline V gene lookup returns CDR1 MNHNY and CDR2 SVGAGI (reference sequence). The V and J ends lost 5 bases and 4 bases respectively, with 9 bases between them. The CDR3 covers 12 residues. This clonotype was found many times. Its antigen is not known. The sequence was collected from a girl aged 10 to 17 with multiple sclerosis. The chain employs TRBV6-6 and TRBJ2-7; no firm D call. Sequencing input: blood. CDR3 sequence: CASSASGYEQYF. The CDR3 DNA reads TGTGCCAGCAGTGCCTCTGGGTACGAGCAGTACTTC.